These 25 T cell receptor beta chains were all obtained from the same sample, sequenced in a study of blood T cell repertoires in COVID-19. Method: immunoSEQ multiplex PCR; TCRdb's copy keeps in-frame clones and lacks some. The sample carries approximately 220,000 clones, 87% recorded once. The sequenced sample was PBMCs or T cells enriched from blood (not recorded which). The receptor source for this set is a woman in her twenties or thirties with acute COVID-19.

The rearrangement links TRBV6-4 to TRBJ1-2; weak D call: TRBD1 (6 bases). V lost 9 bases, J lost 4 bases, and 24 bases lay in between. This CDR3 has 16 amino acids. In germline, CDR1 is MRHNA, CDR2 SNTAGT. The CDR3 loop is CASSGTFNSRLYGYTF. In DNA, the CDR3 is TGTGCCAGTTCCGGGACATTCAATAGTCGCCTCTATGGCTACACCTTC.

Only one count was recorded for this clone. V usage is TRBV3-1 (or the pseudogene TRBV3-2) and J usage is TRBJ2-1, with D unresolved. The V gene's germline CDR1 is LGHDT and CDR2 YNNKEL (reference sequence). V shed 4 bases and J shed 2 bases, with 6 bases lying between them. The CDR3 runs to 13 residues. The CDR3 DNA sequence: TGTGCCAGCAGCCCTAGGCCCTACAATGAGCAGTTCTTC. Translated: CASSPRPYNEQFF.

This chain uses TRBV5-5 with TRBJ2-1; possibly TRBD2 for D (5 bases). CDR1 is SGHKS, CDR2 YYEKEE, per germline (reference sequence). The CDR3 contains 14 residues. Trimming stripped 2 bases from V and 0 bases from J, with 6 bases between. The CDR3 DNA reads TGTGCCAGCAGCTTCGGGAACTCCTACAATGAGCAGTTCTTC. Amino acids: CASSFGNSYNEQFF.

This clone was detected only once. The chain employs TRBV27 and TRBJ2-1, with 14 bases that match TRBD2. With V trimmed by 7 bases and J by 0 bases, 5 bases remained unmatched. Germline CDR1 is MNHEY and CDR2 is SMNVEV (reference sequence). This CDR3 has 17 residues. For the CDR3, the DNA is TGTGCCAGCATCCAGACTAGCGGGGGGGCCTCCTACAATGAGCAGTTCTTC. Residues: CASIQTSGGASYNEQFF.

The chain couples TRBV2 to TRBJ2-3, with 7 bases matching TRBD2. Germline loops: CDR1 SNHLY, CDR2 FYNNEI. The CDR3 is 13 amino acids. Trimming removed 6 bases from V and 9 bases from J; junction bases left unmatched: 9. DNA of the CDR3: TGTGCCAGCAGAGGCAGCCCCGGGGGGACGCAGTATTTT. Translation: CASRGSPGGTQYF.

The chain carries TRBV12-3 or TRBV12-4 and TRBJ1-5; D might be TRBD1 (5 bases). V lost 4 bases, J lost 7 bases, and 8 bases lay in between. This CDR3 contains 12 residues. The CDR3 nucleotides are TGTGCCAGCAGTTACTACAGGCAGCCCCAGCATTTT. Its protein is CASSYYRQPQHF.

The chain employs TRBV19 and TRBJ1-4, with 9 bases aligning to TRBD1. In germline, CDR1 is LNHDA, CDR2 SQIVND (reference sequence). CDR3 length: 16 amino acids. V shed 5 bases and J 8 bases; nucleotides not matched to a gene: 12. CDR3 protein: CASSVRDRVSREKLFF. The DNA of the CDR3 is TGTGCCAGTAGTGTCCGGGACAGGGTTTCGAGGGAAAAACTGTTTTTT.

A single count supports this clone. The V and J genes are TRBV14 and TRBJ1-2, with 8 bases fitting TRBD1. The V gene end was trimmed by 2 bases and the J gene end by 5 bases; junction bases not matched to a gene: 10. The CDR3 totals 16 residues. CDR1 is SGHDN, CDR2 FVKESK, per germline. This CDR3 reads CASSQRMSRGLYGYTF. The CDR3 DNA sequence: TGTGCCAGCAGCCAACGGATGAGCAGGGGGCTTTATGGCTACACCTTC.

The V gene is TRBV7-9, the J gene TRBJ1-4; D is unresolved. Germline values: CDR1 SEHNR, CDR2 FQNEAQ (reference sequence). The CDR3 runs to 14 residues. The V and J ends lost 1 base and 8 bases respectively, with 11 bases between them. The CDR3 region is CASSLGAGGEKLFF. The CDR3 DNA is TGTGCCAGCAGCTTAGGTGCAGGAGGGGAAAAACTGTTTTTT.

V is TRBV5-1 and J is TRBJ2-7, with TRBD1 matching 10 bases. The CDR3 is 15 residues long. CDR1 is SGHRS, CDR2 YFSETQ, per germline. Trimming removed 0 bases from V and 5 bases from J; junction bases left unmatched: 5. The CDR3 reads CASSLGQGALDEQYF. CDR3 DNA sequence: TGCGCCAGCAGCTTGGGACAGGGGGCTCTCGACGAGCAGTACTTC.

This chain connects TRBV2 to TRBJ1-5, with D tentatively TRBD1 (5 bases). CDR3 length equals 15 residues. Germline CDR1 is SNHLY and CDR2 is FYNNEI. V was cut by 7 bases and J by 6 bases, with 19 bases left in between. The CDR3 region has the DNA TGTGCCAGCACCCTTAACCAGCATAGGGGTCAGCCCCAGCATTTT. Its translation is CASTLNQHRGQPQHF.

This rearrangement joins TRBV6-2 or TRBV6-3 to TRBJ2-5; no reliable D call. Per the germline V gene, CDR1 is MNHEY and CDR2 is SVGEGT. The CDR3 is 12 amino acids. V gave up 6 bases and J gave up 1 base, with 6 bases separating them. The CDR3 DNA follows: TGTGCCAGCAGCTCTCTCCAAGAGACCCAGTACTTC. Translating it yields CASSSLQETQYF.

The chain is built from TRBV2 and TRBJ2-5; a possible D gene is TRBD2 (6 bases). Germline V gene sequence: CDR1 SNHLY, CDR2 FYNNEI. V lost 2 bases, J lost 1 base, and 14 bases lay in between. The CDR3 length is 16 residues. The CDR3 DNA reads as TGTGCCAGCAGTGAAAGACTAGTACTACGCCAAGAGACCCAGTACTTC. This gives the protein CASSERLVLRQETQYF.

This sequence joins TRBV7-9 and TRBJ2-1, with D possibly being TRBD2 (7 bases). CDR3 length: 16 residues. V was clipped by 0 bases and J by 8 bases, with 17 bases between them. Germline lookup yields CDR1 SEHNR and CDR2 FQNEAQ (reference sequence). DNA of the CDR3: TGTGCCAGCAGCTTAGCGATGGCGGGGGCCTCGGATGAGCAGTTCTTC. The encoded protein is CASSLAMAGASDEQFF.

The chain recombines TRBV5-1 with TRBJ1-2; 7 bases line up with TRBD1. Germline loops: CDR1 SGHRS, CDR2 YFSETQ. The CDR3 is 14 residues long. After removal of 4 bases from V and 6 bases from J, the junction contained 9 bases not matched to a gene. The CDR3 DNA reads TGCGCCAGCAGCCGGGACAGTCCGGGAGATGGCTACACCTTC. Translation gives CASSRDSPGDGYTF.

This clone is a singleton in its sample. The rearrangement joins TRBV6-5 to TRBJ2-3; D might be TRBD2 (5 bases). CDR1 and CDR2 (germline): MNHEY, SVGAGI. The CDR3 sequence is 13 residues long. Deletions cut 2 bases from V and 6 bases from J, with 9 bases between. CDR3 DNA: TGTGCCAGCAGTTACACCGGCGGGGATACGCAGTATTTT. It specifies CASSYTGGDTQYF.

This clone turned up a few times. The chain carries TRBV2 and TRBJ2-7, with D possibly TRBD2 on 5 matching bases. The CDR3 covers 10 residues. Germline lookup yields CDR1 SNHLY and CDR2 FYNNEI. With 4 bases removed from V and 7 bases from J, the gap between germline ends came to 5 bases. This CDR3 reads CASSGREQYF. The CDR3 DNA reads as TGTGCCAGCAGTGGGAGGGAGCAGTACTTC.

This clone was picked up a small number of times. This chain connects TRBV6-5 to TRBJ1-1; D might be TRBD1 (6 bases). Trimming shortened V by 6 bases and J by 5 bases, and 16 bases separated the two germline ends. Germline V lookup: CDR1 MNHEY, CDR2 SVGAGI. The CDR3 extends over 14 amino acids. The CDR3 nucleotides are TGTGCCAGCAGGTACAGGGCCTCGGGAACTGAAGCTTTCTTT. Translating gives CASRYRASGTEAFF.

This chain joins TRBV6-4 and TRBJ1-1; perhaps TRBD1 as D (6 bases). The CDR3 extends over 14 amino acids. The germline gives CDR1 MRHNA, CDR2 SNTAGT. V lost 4 bases, J lost 1 base, and 10 bases lay in between. The chain's CDR3 is CASSVDRRNTEAFF. The CDR3 DNA reads TGTGCCAGCAGTGTCGACAGGAGGAACACTGAAGCTTTCTTT.

J is TRBJ1-5 and V is TRBV10-1; D is perhaps TRBD1 (5 bases). The CDR3 is 13 amino acids. V lost 3 bases and J lost 7, with 10 bases in between. Germline assignment: CDR1 WNHNN and CDR2 SYGVQD (reference sequence). The CDR3: CASSDGGAQPQHF. The CDR3 coding sequence is TGCGCCAGCAGTGACGGGGGAGCGCAGCCCCAGCATTTT.

The chain carries TRBV6-5 and TRBJ2-1, with 10 nucleotides matching TRBD2. V shed 6 bases and J 2 bases; nucleotides not matched to a gene: 4. From germline, CDR1 is MNHEY and CDR2 SVGAGI. CDR3 size: 15 residues. CDR3 nucleotide sequence: TGTGCCAGCAGCCTTCTAGCGGGGGCCTACAATGAGCAGTTCTTC. Its translation is CASSLLAGAYNEQFF.

This rearrangement joins TRBV30 to TRBJ2-6; tentatively, D is TRBD2 (5 bases). CDR1 and CDR2 (germline): GTSNPN, SVGIG (reference sequence). The CDR3 covers 18 residues. Trimming shortened V by 4 bases and J by 2 bases, and 21 bases separated the two germline ends. CDR3: CAWTTFPGDGAGANVLTF. DNA for the CDR3: TGTGCCTGGACCACCTTCCCCGGAGACGGGGCTGGGGCCAACGTCCTGACTTTC.

This clone was seen a handful of times. V usage is TRBV24-1 and J usage is TRBJ2-7; 7 nucleotides align to TRBD1. CDR3 length: 18 amino acids. The germline V gene has CDR1 KGHDR and CDR2 SFDVKD. Unmatched junction bases numbered 15, after V lost 5 bases and J lost 0 bases. The CDR3 nucleotides are TGTGCCACCAGTGCCACCGGACAGGTGCTAAAGCGCTCCTACGAGCAGTACTTC. This gives the protein CATSATGQVLKRSYEQYF.

The gene calls are TRBV14 and TRBJ1-4; 7 nucleotides align to TRBD1. The CDR3 sequence is 18 residues long. V was pared by 0 bases and J by 4 bases, with 11 bases of the junction left unmatched. Germline-derived CDR1 and CDR2 are SGHDN and FVKESK. The CDR3 sequence: CASSQDPEQGGGNEKLFF. CDR3 in DNA: TGTGCCAGCAGCCAAGACCCGGAGCAGGGGGGAGGTAATGAAAAACTGTTTTTT.

V is TRBV6-5 and J is TRBJ1-5, with D possibly matching TRBD1 (5 bases). Trimming took off 5 bases at V and 0 bases at J, with 8 bases between the two ends. The CDR3 length is 14 residues. Looked up from germline, CDR1 is MNHEY and CDR2 is SVGAGI. DNA of the CDR3: TGTGCCAGCAGTCGAGACAGTAGCAATCAGCCCCAGCATTTT. This gives the protein CASSRDSSNQPQHF.